Given below is one T cell receptor beta chain in context. It has no known antigen specificity. No qualities accompany the bases; no much larger clone lies one base away. TCRbeta CDR3 regions were amplified from genomic DNA by means of the immunoSEQ Assay, a bias-controlled multiplex PCR. Regarding the original processing steps: The number of nucleated cells in each sample was estimated from the amplification of reference gene primers within the assay. To quantify the absolute abundance of each unique TCRbeta CDR3 rearrangement, sequence reads were collapsed and filtered. For each sample, productive Simpson clonality was calculated as the square root of Simpson's diversity index across productive rearrangements. What TCRdb holds here is the immuneACCESS table cut down to in-frame rearrangements. Part of the clones is not present; checked against another copy, under half of the missing clones reflect an unresolved V gene, and the others are unexplained. The V and J calls and clone size come from that table; D and trimming were worked out from the DNA. In this sample the table shows about 160,000 clones, 60% to 85% of which occur a single time. The ten biggest clones cover approximately 8% of the sample.

Collaborating institutions collected whole blood in K2EDTA tubes following their own protocols. For TCRbeta analysis, collaborators shipped samples in one of three forms: frozen whole blood, isolated PBMCs, or DNA extracted from either of those sample types. The sample belongs to a study of blood T cell repertoires in COVID-19 (dated by TCRdb to between 2020 and 2021). General notes on the study: Collaborator samples came from the United States, Italy and Spain and covered acute and convalescent phases of COVID-19. Subjects who had been exposed to COVID-19, were actively infected with it, or had recovered from it provided the deeply sampled blood TCRbeta repertoires that made up the dataset. The prospective study material was composed of cDNA or gDNA derived from T cells, B-cell-depleted T cells, or PBMCs. A de-identified subject ID, COVID-19 status, age in years and sex were almost always included in the sample metadata. HLA class I and class II types, where available, came from metadata supplied by the sample provider rather than from assay-based typing. The repertoires were released in a freely available public database intended as a resource for research on the immune response to SARS-CoV-2. Samples came from the ongoing ImmuneRACE study (first 160 participants) plus 1,254 subjects from 6 global collaborators.

Paper-wide results and their limitations: Clinical and demographic metadata were provided uncurated, with the amount varying by source and participant.

The V end loses 2 bases and the J end loses 0 bases, and a stretch of 8 bases separates them. As encoded in the germline V gene (reference sequence), CDR1 is GTSNPN while CDR2 is SVGIG. The CDR3 spans 15 residues, from the cysteine through the phenylalanine. Of all the DNA, just the CDR3 is kept, 45 bases in frame from base 1. The receptor was isolated from a man aged 55 to 69 with acute or convalescent COVID-19. The chain joins TRBV30 to TRBJ1-6; the D gene cannot be resolved reliably. Sequencing used peripheral blood. The bases read TGTGCCTGGAGTTTTGGGAGCTCCTATAATTCACCCCTCCACTTT. Protein translation: CAWSFGSSYNSPLHF. With all but the CDR3 taken from the reference TRBV30 and TRBJ1-6 genes, the full variable domain is: SQTIHQWPATLVQPVGSPLSLECTVEGTSNPNLYWYRQAAGRGLQLLFYSVGIGQISSEVPQNLSASRPQDRQFILSSKKLLLSDSGFYLCAWSFGSSYNSPLHFGNGTRLTVT.